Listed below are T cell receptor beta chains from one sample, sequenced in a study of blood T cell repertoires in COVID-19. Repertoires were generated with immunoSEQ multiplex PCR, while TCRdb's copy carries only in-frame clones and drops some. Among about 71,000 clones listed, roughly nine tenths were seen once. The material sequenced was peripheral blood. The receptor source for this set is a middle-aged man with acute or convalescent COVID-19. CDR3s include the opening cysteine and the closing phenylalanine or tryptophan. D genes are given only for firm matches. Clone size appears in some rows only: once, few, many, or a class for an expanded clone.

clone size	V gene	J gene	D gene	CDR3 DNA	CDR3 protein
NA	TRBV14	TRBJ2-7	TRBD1	TGTGCCAGCAGTCCCAGAGCAGGGGGCTTTGAGGGCGAGCAGTACTTC	CASSPRAGGFEGEQYF
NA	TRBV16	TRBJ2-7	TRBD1	TGTGCCAGCAGCCAATCGAGGACAGGGATCTCCGAGCAGTACTTC	CASSQSRTGISEQYF
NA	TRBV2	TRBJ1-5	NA	TGTGCCAGCAGTAGGCCAGGGGAGCAGCCCCAGCATTTT	CASSRPGEQPQHF
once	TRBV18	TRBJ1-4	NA	TGTGCCAGCTCACCACCCTCCGAGGTGGGTCGGAAAGGCGAAAAACTGTTTTTT	CASSPPSEVGRKGEKLFF
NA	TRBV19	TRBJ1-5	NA	TGTGCCAGTAGGGACGGGGAGGGAAGCAATCAGCCCCAGCATTTT	CASRDGEGSNQPQHF
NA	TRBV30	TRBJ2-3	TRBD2	TGTGCCTGGAGTGTAGGCGCGGGAGGCCTTACAGATACGCAGTATTTT	CAWSVGAGGLTDTQYF
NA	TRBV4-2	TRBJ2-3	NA	TGTGCCAGCAGCCAAGATCGACTAAAGGACGGGGACTCCCGCCGAAAGAGCGATACGCAGTATTTT	CASSQDRLKDGDSRRKSDTQYF
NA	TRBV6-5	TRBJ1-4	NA	TGTGCCAGCCGCACAGGGTCGGTCTCTGAAAAACTGTTTTTT	CASRTGSVSEKLFF
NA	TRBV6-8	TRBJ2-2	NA	TGTGCCAGCAGTTACTCGAAGGGAAACAGGCCGATTAGAGACAACACCGGGGAGCTGTTTTTT	CASSYSKGNRPIRDNTGELFF
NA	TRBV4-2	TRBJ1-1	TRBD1	TGTGCCAGCAGACCTACCCCGGGACAGGGGAGGGGGGTGAACACTGAAGCTTTCTTT	CASRPTPGQGRGVNTEAFF
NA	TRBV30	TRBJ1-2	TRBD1	TGTGCCTGGGCGGGACAGCATTATGGCTACACCTTC	CAWAGQHYGYTF
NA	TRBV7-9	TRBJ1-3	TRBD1	TGTGCCAGCAGCATACAGGGGGCGGGAAACACCATATATTTT	CASSIQGAGNTIYF
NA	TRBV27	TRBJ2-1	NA	TGTGCCAGCAGTTTATGGGGTGTTAGCGTAGATGAGCAGTTCTTC	CASSLWGVSVDEQFF
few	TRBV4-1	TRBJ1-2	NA	TGCGCCAGCAGCCAATGGCCCATAGGGGGTGGCTACACCTTC	CASSQWPIGGGYTF
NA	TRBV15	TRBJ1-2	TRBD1	TGTGCCACCAGCCCGGACAGGATCGGCGGCTACACCTTC	CATSPDRIGGYTF
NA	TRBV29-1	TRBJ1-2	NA	TGCAGCGTTGACTGGGGCGGTAATAACTATGGCTACACCTTC	CSVDWGGNNYGYTF